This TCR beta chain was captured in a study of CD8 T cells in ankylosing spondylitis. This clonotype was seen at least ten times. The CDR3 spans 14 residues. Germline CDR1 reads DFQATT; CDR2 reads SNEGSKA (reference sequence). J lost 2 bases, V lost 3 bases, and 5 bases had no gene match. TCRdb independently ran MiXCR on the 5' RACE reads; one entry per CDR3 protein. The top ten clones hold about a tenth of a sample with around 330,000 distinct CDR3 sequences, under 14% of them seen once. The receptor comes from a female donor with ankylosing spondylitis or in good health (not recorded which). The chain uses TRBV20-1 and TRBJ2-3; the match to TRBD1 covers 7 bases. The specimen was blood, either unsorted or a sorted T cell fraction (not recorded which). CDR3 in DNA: TGCAGTGCTAGTGGGGGACAGTTCACAGATACGCAGTATTTT. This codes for CSASGGQFTDTQYF.